What follows are 19 T cell receptor beta chains derived from one specimen sequenced in a study of blood T cell repertoires in COVID-19. Profiling relied on immunoSEQ multiplex PCR, and the TCRdb table lists in-frame clones only, not all of them. The profile covers roughly 49,000 clones, with about 86% appearing a single time and about 4% taken by the ten largest. Sequencing input: peripheral blood. These receptors were collected from a man older than 75 with active COVID-19.

V is TRBV7-2 and J is TRBJ1-2, with D unresolved. The V end was cut by 2 bases, the J end by 2 bases, with 9 bases between. The germline V gene encodes CDR1 SGHTA and CDR2 FQGNSA. This CDR3 is 14 amino acids long. CDR3 region: CASSLSGANYGYTF. In DNA form, the CDR3 reads TGTGCCAGCAGCTTATCCGGAGCAAACTATGGCTACACCTTC.

This chain joins TRBV5-6 and TRBJ2-7; D ambiguous. This CDR3 is 12 amino acids long. V was clipped by 1 base and J by 4 bases, with 6 bases between them. Germline lookup yields CDR1 SGHDT and CDR2 YYEEEE. DNA for the CDR3: TGTGCCAGCAGCTTGCAACTATACGAGCAGTACTTC. This sequence encodes CASSLQLYEQYF.

The gene calls are TRBV30 and TRBJ1-5; D gene uncertain. The CDR3 loop spans 15 amino acids. The V end was cut by 4 bases, the J end by 2 bases, with 15 bases between. The germline V gene has CDR1 GTSNPN and CDR2 SVGIG (reference sequence). The CDR3 nucleotides read TGTGCCTGGACCAAAGCGGGGATGGGCAATCAGCCCCAGCATTTT. Its protein is CAWTKAGMGNQPQHF.

This clone was picked up one time. The chain links TRBV21-1 to TRBJ2-7; the table's TRBD1 call for D was not verified on the DNA. TRBV21-1 is flagged as a pseudogene. The CDR3 runs to 20 residues. Here the CDR3 DNA reads TGTGCCAGCAGCAAAGCCCCAAAGAGGATGAGACAGGCTATATTCTACGAGCAGTACTTC. Translating gives CASSKAPKRMRQAIFYEQYF.

V is TRBV5-4 and J is TRBJ2-2; 9 nucleotides agree with TRBD2. Germline V CDR1 and CDR2: SGHNT, YYREEE (reference sequence). V shed 3 bases and J 3 bases; nucleotides not matched to a gene: 3. The CDR3 runs to 15 residues. CDR3 in DNA: TGTGCCAGCAGCTGGACTAGCGAGTACACCGGGGAGCTGTTTTTT. Residues: CASSWTSEYTGELFF.

V is TRBV30 and J is TRBJ1-2, with D tentatively TRBD1 (5 bases). Germline V gene sequence: CDR1 GTSNPN, CDR2 SVGIG (reference sequence). Deletions cut 2 bases from V and 4 bases from J, with 14 bases between. This CDR3 comprises 14 residues. The CDR3 sequence is CAWSYGGGSYGYTF. DNA for the CDR3: TGTGCCTGGAGTTACGGGGGTGGGTCCTATGGCTACACCTTC. Drawing the rest from reference TRBV30 and TRBJ1-2, the complete variable domain is SQTIHQWPATLVQPVGSPLSLECTVEGTSNPNLYWYRQAAGRGLQLLFYSVGIGQISSEVPQNLSASRPQDRQFILSSKKLLLSDSGFYLCAWSYGGGSYGYTFGSGTRLTVV.

The V and J genes are TRBV27 and TRBJ1-2; 8 bases agree with TRBD1. V lost 4 bases to trimming and J lost 4 bases; unmatched junction nucleotides: 5. Germline lookup yields CDR1 MNHEY and CDR2 SMNVEV (reference sequence). The CDR3 spans 14 residues. This chain's CDR3 is CASSSRTGSYGYTF. CDR3 sequence (DNA): TGTGCCAGCAGTTCACGGACAGGGTCCTATGGCTACACCTTC.

V is TRBV4-2 and J is TRBJ2-7; D remains unclear. Germline CDR1 and CDR2: LGHNA and YNFKEQ. The CDR3 sequence is 15 residues long. Trimming removed 0 bases from V and 7 bases from J, with 16 bases in between. In DNA form, the CDR3 reads TGTGCCAGCAGCCAAGATTATTACAGAGCTGAAGAGCAGTACTTC. This sequence encodes CASSQDYYRAEEQYF.

This clone occurred once. The chain uses TRBV19 and TRBJ2-7, with 16 positions matching TRBD2. The CDR3 is made up of 17 amino acids. Germline V gene lookup returns CDR1 LNHDA and CDR2 SQIVND (reference sequence). With V trimmed by 1 base and J by 3 bases, 3 bases remained unmatched. This chain's CDR3 is CASSIGGTSGRDYEQYF. Here the CDR3 DNA reads TGTGCCAGTAGTATAGGCGGGACTAGCGGGAGGGACTACGAGCAGTACTTC. The full variable domain, rest sourced from reference TRBV19 and TRBJ2-7, is DGGITQSPKYLFRKEGQNVTLSCEQNLNHDAMYWYRQDPGQGLRLIYYSQIVNDFQKGDIAEGYSVSREKKESFPLTVTSAQKNPTAFYLCASSIGGTSGRDYEQYFGPGTRLTVT.

The rearrangement joins TRBV10-2 to TRBJ2-7; 9 bases agree with TRBD2. V lost 0 bases, J lost 7 bases, and 16 bases stayed unmatched. This CDR3 is built from 18 residues. Germline assignment: CDR1 WSHSY and CDR2 SAAADI. DNA of the CDR3: TGCGCCAGCAGTGAGTCTCTTCGGTCCATAGCGGGAGTGGGAGAGCAGTACTTC. This gives the protein CASSESLRSIAGVGEQYF.

V gene TRBV9 combines with J gene TRBJ2-1; 8 nucleotides match TRBD1. J gave up 7 bases and V 3 bases, and 6 bases lay outside the gene matches. The CDR3 sequence is 14 residues long. The germline gives CDR1 SGDLS, CDR2 YYNGEE. CDR3 DNA sequence: TGTGCCAGCAGCGCCCAGGGGGCAGGGAATGAGCAGTTCTTC. Its translation: CASSAQGAGNEQFF. Filled out from reference TRBV9 and TRBJ2-1, the complete variable domain reads DSGVTQTPKHLITATGQRVTLRCSPRSGDLSVYWYQQSLDQGLQFLIQYYNGEERAKGNILERFSAQQFPDLHSELNLSSLELGDSALYFCASSAQGAGNEQFFGPGTRLTVL.

The rearrangement joins TRBV10-2 to TRBJ1-6; D uncertain. The V end was cut by 3 bases, the J end by 0 bases, with 3 bases between. CDR3 size: 14 residues. In germline, CDR1 is WSHSY, CDR2 SAAADI. For the CDR3, the DNA is TGCGCCAGCAGTGACAGCTCCTATAATTCACCCCTCCACTTT. This encodes CASSDSSYNSPLHF.

V and J are TRBV18 and TRBJ2-1; D might be TRBD2 (7 bases). The V end lost 0 bases, the J end lost 6 bases, and 12 bases lay between the germline ends. The CDR3 totals 15 residues. The germline V gene has CDR1 KGHSH and CDR2 LQKENI. This chain's CDR3 is CASSPPGGLGNEQFF. The DNA of the CDR3 is TGTGCCAGCTCACCACCGGGGGGGCTCGGCAATGAGCAGTTCTTC.

The chain uses TRBV15 and TRBJ2-1, with 16 bases matching TRBD2. The germline gives CDR1 LNHNV, CDR2 YYDKDF (reference sequence). The CDR3 extends over 20 amino acids. The ends lost 3 bases at V and 8 bases at J; junction bases unmatched: 16. The CDR3 bases are TGTGCCACCAGCAGGACGACGGGACTAGCGGGAGGGCTCAGCCCCTATGAGCAGTTCTTC. Translated, it gives CATSRTTGLAGGLSPYEQFF. Together with reference TRBV15 and TRBJ2-1, the CDR3 gives the full variable domain: DAMVIQNPRYQVTQFGKPVTLSCSQTLNHNVMYWYQQKSSQAPKLLFHYYDKDFNNEADTPDNFQSRRPNTSFCFLDIRSPGLGDTAMYLCATSRTTGLAGGLSPYEQFFGPGTRLTVL.

The chain employs TRBV6-5 and TRBJ2-7; 8 nucleotides line up with TRBD1. V lost 6 bases and J lost 7; bases outside the gene matches: 14. In germline, CDR1 is MNHEY, CDR2 SVGAGI. The CDR3 has 15 amino acids. CDR3 sequence reads: CASSPRRQGPGEQYF. CDR3 nucleotides: TGTGCCAGCAGCCCCCGCCGACAGGGGCCGGGAGAGCAGTACTTC.

This sequence joins TRBV4-3 and TRBJ2-1, with 14 positions matching TRBD2. Germline CDR1 and CDR2: LGHNA and YSLEER. V was pared by 1 base and J by 7 bases, with 6 bases of the junction left unmatched. This CDR3 comprises 17 residues. This chain's CDR3 is CASSQAGLAGVENEQFF. CDR3 bases: TGCGCCAGCAGCCAAGCGGGACTAGCGGGAGTTGAGAATGAGCAGTTCTTC.

V is TRBV2 and J is TRBJ1-3, with D possibly being TRBD1 (6 bases). Trimming removed 6 bases from V and 3 bases from J, with 12 bases in between. This CDR3 comprises 14 residues. CDR1 is SNHLY and CDR2 is FYNNEI in the germline V gene. The CDR3 bases are TGTGCCAGCAGGCGACAGGCGGGTGGAAACACCATATATTTT. Residues: CASRRQAGGNTIYF.

This clone was detected only a few times. The V call is TRBV30, the J call TRBJ1-5; 12 bases are shared with TRBD1. V was clipped by 2 bases and J by 8 bases; unmatched bases: 7. The CDR3 has 15 amino acids. Per germline, CDR1 GTSNPN and CDR2 SVGIG (reference sequence). This chain's CDR3 is CAWSLAGTGGKPQHF. CDR3 bases: TGTGCCTGGAGTTTAGCCGGGACAGGGGGCAAGCCCCAGCATTTT.

This chain links TRBV4-3 with TRBJ2-1, with 12 bases matching TRBD2. Germline V CDR1 and CDR2: LGHNA, YSLEER. Trimming cost V 0 bases and J 9 bases; bases outside gene matches: 0. The CDR3 totals 14 residues. The chain's CDR3 is CASSQEGLAGEQFF. DNA of the CDR3: TGCGCCAGCAGCCAAGAGGGACTAGCGGGTGAGCAGTTCTTC.